The sequence of this T cell receptor beta chain was determined in a study of T cell repertoires in cytomegalovirus infection. Study-level points and caveats: Public TCR beta family frequency separated CMV-and-HLA carriers, including in an independent cohort. HLA-C-restricted CMV clonotypes gave the most frequent clonotype in two of eight donors.

As to this clonotype: As yet, its antigen is unknown.

V lost 8 bases and J 1 base, leaving 16 bases between the germline ends. CDR3 length: 15 amino acids. CDR1 and CDR2 from the germline V gene are MGHRA and YSYEKL. TCRdb re-analysed the reads in MiXCR, keeping a single row per CDR3 protein. The table records almost 500,000 distinct CDR3 sequences, about 11% of them present only once. The genes are TRBV4-1 and TRBJ2-3; no clear D gene. The sequenced sample consisted of PBMCs. The receptor was derived from a human donor in good health (CMV status not recorded). Some clones in this sample may be carry-over from other donors' samples. CDR3 coding DNA: TGCGCCAGCTCCCGACTGGTCTTGGGCACAGATACGCAGTATTTT. It yields the protein CASSRLVLGTDTQYF.